These 4 T cell receptor beta chains came from one sample sequenced in a study of beta chain features in type 1 diabetes listed by TCRdb under 2018. What the research found in general, with its limitations: A moderate but significant shortening of TCRB CDR3 length was observed in type 1 diabetes patients in all four CD4+ subsets.

To prepare the library, the immunoSEQ multiplex PCR assay was applied. All of the isolated RNA was reverse transcribed with the High Capacity cDNA Reverse Transcription Kit, so expressed TCRB transcripts were sequenced. TCRdb re-hosts the immuneACCESS table, in-frame sequences only. Its copies lack some clones; in the studies checked, an unresolved V gene accounts for under half of them, and the cause for the rest is not known. This sample lists about 47,000 clones; approximately 40% were detected once. The leading ten clones occupy roughly 0.13% of the sample. Antigens of these TCRs are unknown. Sequences were obtained from stem cell memory CD4+ T cells from blood. The meaning of the sample's cell subset or site label: stem cell-like memory CD4+ T cells. These receptors all stem from a man between 25 and 39 years old with type 1 diabetes.

This clone has more than one count but fewer than ten. The junction departs from germline at one end; a sequencing error may be responsible. The chain has TRBV7-2 and TRBJ1-2; maybe TRBD1 (6 bases). The CDR3 loop spans 11 amino acids. CDR1 is SGHTA, CDR2 FQGNSA, per germline. The CDR3 bases are TGTGCCAGCAGCTCCCGGACAGCCGCCTACTTC. This gives the protein CASSSRTAAYF.

This clone has just a few counts. The chain is built from TRBV5-1 and TRBJ2-5; 7 bases align to TRBD2. The CDR3 length is 17 residues. V lost 0 bases to trimming and J lost 5 bases; unmatched junction nucleotides: 13. Germline CDR1 SGHRS, CDR2 YFSETQ. CDR3 DNA sequence: TGCGCCAGCAGCTTGGGTGTGGCGGGAGTATGGCCGGAGACCCAGTACTTC. The encoded protein is CASSLGVAGVWPETQYF.

This chain connects TRBV5-1 to TRBJ2-7; D is perhaps TRBD2 (6 bases). The CDR3 has 12 residues. Germline values: CDR1 SGHRS, CDR2 YFSETQ. V gave up 3 bases and J gave up 7 bases, with 11 bases separating them. CDR3 loop: CASSSPGGEQYF. As DNA, the CDR3 is TGCGCCAGCAGCTCGCCCGGGGGAGAGCAGTACTTC.

The V call is TRBV9, the J call TRBJ2-2; the D gene is possibly TRBD2 (6 bases). V dropped 4 bases and J dropped 1 base, with 14 bases sitting between them. The CDR3 is made up of 16 amino acids. From germline, CDR1 is SGDLS and CDR2 YYNGEE. CDR3 loop: CASSPSGLWNTGELFF. DNA of the CDR3: TGTGCCAGCAGCCCCTCGGGACTGTGGAACACCGGGGAGCTGTTTTTT. The complete variable domain, with remaining parts taken from reference TRBV9 and TRBJ2-2, reads DSGVTQTPKHLITATGQRVTLRCSPRSGDLSVYWYQQSLDQGLQFLIQYYNGEERAKGNILERFSAQQFPDLHSELNLSSLELGDSALYFCASSPSGLWNTGELFFGEGSRLTVL.